One sample yielded the 21 T cell receptor beta chains listed below, sequenced in a study of regulatory T cells in long-lasting Graves disease. Time point described: persistent/refractory GD, antithyroid drugs over 5 years with positive TRAb. Generation of the TCR library employed RNA extracted from PBMCs. Construction of TCR beta libraries relied on iRepertoire HTBI primers and on Arm-PCR targeting CDR3 regions. TCRdb re-analysed the multiplex PCR reads in MiXCR, keeping a single row per CDR3 protein. The data contain more than 350,000 distinct CDR3 sequences, around 20% of them singletons. The sequencing used peripheral blood mononuclear cells (PBMCs), collected when the disease was refractory, from a patient treated with antithyroid drugs. The receptors were sampled from a female donor with Graves disease.

This clonotype was detected ten times or more. The V gene is TRBV12-3 or TRBV12-4, the J gene TRBJ1-1; 11 positions agree with TRBD1. After removal of 6 bases from V and 11 bases from J, the junction contained 5 bases not matched to a gene. This CDR3 contains 12 residues. The CDR3 DNA is TGTGCCAGCAGGACGGACAGGGGGCCTGCTTTCTTT. Encoded protein: CASRTDRGPAFF.

The chain links TRBV18 to TRBJ2-2; 7 nucleotides match TRBD2. The CDR3 contains 16 residues. Germline CDR1 KGHSH, CDR2 LQKENI. With 0 bases clipped from V and 1 base from J, the junction kept 2 bases outside the gene matches. The CDR3 DNA reads as TGTGCCAGCTCACCACCTTCTAGCGGGAACACCGGGGAGCTGTTTTTT. It translates to CASSPPSSGNTGELFF.

The table lists this clonotype with a few counts. This chain joins TRBV20-1 and TRBJ1-1, with TRBD1 as a possible D gene (5 bases). Trimming took off 5 bases at V and 1 base at J, with 11 bases between the two ends. This CDR3 comprises 13 residues. Germline assignment: CDR1 DFQATT and CDR2 SNEGSKA (reference sequence). In DNA form, the CDR3 reads TGCAGTGCTCGGGGACTGCAGAACACTGAAGCTTTCTTT. It yields the protein CSARGLQNTEAFF.

This clonotype has at least ten counts. V and J are TRBV12-3 or TRBV12-4 and TRBJ1-2; 8 bases align to TRBD1. V was clipped by 7 bases and J by 4 bases; unmatched bases: 5. The CDR3 is made up of 13 amino acids. The CDR3, as DNA: TGTGCCAGCACCAGGGGGCAATCCTATGGCTACACCTTC. Protein: CASTRGQSYGYTF.

This clonotype has a count of ten or more. The chain carries TRBV5-6 and TRBJ2-7; 10 bases are shared with TRBD2. Trimming cost V 1 base and J 2 bases; bases outside gene matches: 3. Per germline, CDR1 SGHDT and CDR2 YYEEEE. This CDR3 comprises 15 residues. CDR3 DNA: TGTGCCAGCAGCTTGACTAGCGGGACGACCTACGAGCAGTACTTC. The encoded protein is CASSLTSGTTYEQYF.

The rearrangement joins TRBV28 to TRBJ1-2; D gene uncertain. V lost 2 bases, J lost 3 bases, and 7 bases lay in between. Germline CDR1 reads MDHEN; CDR2 reads SYDVKM. The CDR3 covers 13 residues. Written as DNA, the CDR3 is TGTGCCAGCAGTTTAGTCAACTACTATGGCTACACCTTC. This translates into CASSLVNYYGYTF.

This clonotype was detected a few times. The rearrangement links TRBV5-5 to TRBJ2-5, with 10 bases identical to TRBD2. Per the germline V gene, CDR1 is SGHKS and CDR2 is YYEKEE (reference sequence). The ends lost 4 bases at V and 5 bases at J; junction bases unmatched: 8. The CDR3 sequence is 15 residues long. The CDR3 DNA is TGTGCCAGCAGCCCCTACCTAGCGGGAGTGGAGACCCAGTACTTC. It encodes CASSPYLAGVETQYF.

This clonotype was recorded at least ten times. This rearrangement joins TRBV10-3 to TRBJ1-1; 10 positions agree with TRBD1. Germline V lookup: CDR1 ENHRY, CDR2 SYGVKD. V shed 6 bases, J shed 5 bases, and the junction held 6 bases outside the gene matches. The CDR3 covers 14 residues. Here the CDR3 DNA reads TGTGCCATCAGCCCGGGACAGGGGAATACTGAAGCTTTCTTT. Protein sequence: CAISPGQGNTEAFF.

The chain employs TRBV5-4 and TRBJ1-6; TRBD1 might be the D (5 bases). Per germline, CDR1 SGHNT and CDR2 YYREEE (reference sequence). Deletions cut 4 bases from V and 14 bases from J, with 13 bases between. The CDR3 is 12 residues long. The CDR3 region is CASSLTGEALHF. The CDR3 DNA sequence: TGTGCCAGCAGCCTTACAGGAGAGGCCCTCCACTTT.

The J gene is TRBJ2-7, the V gene TRBV20-1; 7 bases map to TRBD2. CDR1 and CDR2 from the germline V gene are DFQATT and SNEGSKA (reference sequence). The V segment lost 0 bases and the J segment 7 bases; nucleotides outside the gene matches: 9. This CDR3 is 14 amino acids long. In DNA, the CDR3 is TGCAGTGCTAGAGATGGGGGACTATCACCGGAGCAGTACTTC. Residues: CSARDGGLSPEQYF.

There are a few counts of this clonotype. The J gene is TRBJ2-3, the V gene TRBV11-3; 10 bases are shared with TRBD1. V trimming: 4 bases; J trimming: 3 bases; junction bases outside the gene matches: 10. The CDR3 length is 17 residues. The germline CDR1 and CDR2 sequences are SGHNT and YENEEA. The CDR3 nucleotides read TGTGCCAGCAGCTCACCCGCCGGGACAGGGGAAACAGATACGCAGTATTTT. It codes for CASSSPAGTGETDTQYF.

This clonotype turned up a few times. The V and J genes are TRBV30 and TRBJ2-4, with 7 bases aligning to TRBD2. V shed 3 bases, J shed 1 base, and the junction held 0 bases outside the gene matches. Per germline, CDR1 GTSNPN and CDR2 SVGIG (reference sequence). CDR3 length equals 13 residues. CDR3 in amino acids: CAWRGGAKNIQYF. The CDR3 region has the DNA TGTGCCTGGAGGGGGGGGGCCAAAAACATTCAGTACTTC.

The chain has TRBV10-2 and TRBJ2-5; TRBD1 agrees at 9 bases. CDR3 length: 15 residues. V lost 8 bases, J lost 1 base, and 8 bases stayed unmatched. Germline lookup yields CDR1 WSHSY and CDR2 SAAADI. The CDR3 sequence is CASLKTGGFQETQYF. The DNA of the CDR3 is TGCGCCAGCCTTAAGACAGGGGGATTCCAAGAGACCCAGTACTTC.

The CDR3 loop is CASSLGTGLGYTF. The DNA of the CDR3 is TGTGCCAGCAGTTTAGGAACAGGGCTTGGCTACACCTTC. V gene TRBV27 combines with J gene TRBJ1-2; maybe TRBD1 (6 bases). The germline gives CDR1 MNHEY, CDR2 SMNVEV (reference sequence). The CDR3 is 13 amino acids. Trimming shortened V by 2 bases and J by 7 bases, and 11 bases separated the two germline ends.

This clonotype was recorded many times. The chain joins TRBV5-1 to TRBJ2-5; 9 bases are a match to TRBD2. This CDR3 is built from 16 residues. Germline V gene sequence: CDR1 SGHRS, CDR2 YFSETQ. The V and J ends lost 3 bases and 2 bases, in that order; junction bases with no gene match: 8. CDR3 sequence (DNA): TGCGCCAGCAGCTCCATGACTAGCGGTAATCAAGAGACCCAGTACTTC. Translation: CASSSMTSGNQETQYF.

The J gene is TRBJ2-7, the V gene TRBV4-1; D is perhaps TRBD1 or TRBD2 (5 bases each). V was pared by 2 bases and J by 3 bases, with 14 bases between. The CDR3 has 15 amino acids. From germline, CDR1 is MGHRA and CDR2 YSYEKL. The DNA for the CDR3 is TGCGCCAGCAGCCAAAACCGGGACCCATTCTACGAGCAGTACTTC. As protein: CASSQNRDPFYEQYF.

This clonotype was counted between two and nine times. This may stem from a read error, because a much larger clone lies one nucleotide away. This sequence joins TRBV6-1 and TRBJ1-1, with D perhaps TRBD1 (6 bases). The CDR3 runs to 12 residues. V was pared by 8 bases and J by 3 bases, with 10 bases between. The germline V gene has CDR1 MNHNS and CDR2 SASEGT. DNA for the CDR3: TGTGCCAGCGTGGCAGGGGACACTGAAGCTTTCTTT. Amino acids: CASVAGDTEAFF.

This clonotype was counted only a few times. This chain links TRBV9 with TRBJ2-7, with 7 bases identical to TRBD1. Germline V gene sequence: CDR1 SGDLS, CDR2 YYNGEE. The length of the CDR3 is 14 residues. Trimming removed 0 bases from V and 2 bases from J; junction bases left unmatched: 2. CDR3 in amino acids: CASSVGTGAYEQYF. CDR3 in DNA: TGTGCCAGCAGCGTAGGGACAGGCGCCTACGAGCAGTACTTC. The entire variable domain, with the rest obtained from reference TRBV9 and TRBJ2-7, is as follows: DSGVTQTPKHLITATGQRVTLRCSPRSGDLSVYWYQQSLDQGLQFLIQYYNGEERAKGNILERFSAQQFPDLHSELNLSSLELGDSALYFCASSVGTGAYEQYFGPGTRLTVT.

This clonotype appeared many times. The chain links TRBV28 to TRBJ2-7; D is possibly TRBD1 or TRBD2 (5 bases each). The V gene lost 5 bases and the J gene lost 4 bases, with 12 bases spanning the gap. The germline gives CDR1 MDHEN, CDR2 SYDVKM. The CDR3 spans 13 residues. CDR3 amino acids: CASSTRGVYEQYF. The CDR3 nucleotides read TGTGCCAGCAGTACGCGAGGGGTTTACGAGCAGTACTTC.

In the case of this clonotype: This may arise from a read error, as a much more abundant clone is one base away. The chain uses TRBV12-3 or TRBV12-4 and TRBJ1-4, with 7 bases aligning to TRBD1. This CDR3 contains 16 residues. As DNA, the CDR3 is TGTGCCAGCAGCCAAGCAGGACAGGCGAGGAATGGAAAACTGTTTTTT. Residues: CASSQAGQARNGKLFF.

This clonotype was recorded at least ten times. The rearrangement joins TRBV27 to TRBJ1-6; the D is unclear. The CDR3 spans 15 residues. Trimming pared 3 bases from V and 7 bases from J, leaving 13 bases between. CDR1 and CDR2 (germline): MNHEY, SMNVEV (reference sequence). The CDR3 loop reads CASSFLPGKNSPLHF. CDR3 DNA: TGTGCCAGCAGTTTCCTGCCAGGCAAAAATTCACCCCTCCACTTT.